The 25 T cell receptor beta chains given below trace back to one sample, sequenced in a study of response to subunit inactivated influenza vaccine. TCRdb processed the RT-PCR reads anew with MiXCR; each CDR3 protein has one entry. The top ten clones hold about 9.3% of a sample with just over 300,000 distinct CDR3 sequences, over 20% of them seen once. Sample: PBMCs from blood, taken 21 months after vaccination. These receptors were collected from a man aged 50-75 years who received an inactivated influenza vaccine.

This sequence joins TRBV29-1 and TRBJ1-2; TRBD1 aligns across 7 bases. The CDR3 has 14 amino acids. The V and J ends lost 4 bases and 4 bases, in that order; junction bases with no gene match: 9. Germline V gene lookup returns CDR1 SQVTM and CDR2 ANQGSEA. This CDR3 is CSVGSQGGFYGYTF. The DNA of the CDR3 is TGCAGCGTTGGATCGCAGGGGGGATTCTATGGCTACACCTTC.

The genes are TRBV2 and TRBJ1-2, with TRBD1 as a possible D gene (6 bases). This CDR3 contains 14 residues. The V and J ends lost 6 bases and 4 bases respectively, with 15 bases between them. Germline lookup yields CDR1 SNHLY and CDR2 FYNNEI. CDR3 in DNA: TGTGCCAGCAGGCAAAATCAGGGGTCCTATGGCTACACCTTC. Amino acid sequence: CASRQNQGSYGYTF.

The genes are TRBV2 and TRBJ2-5; no reliable D call. V was pared by 3 bases and J by 1 base, with 12 bases between. Germline V CDR1 and CDR2: SNHLY, FYNNEI. CDR3 size: 15 residues. The CDR3 region has the DNA TGTGCCAGCAGTGATGTCGGCGGCAGCCAAGAGACCCAGTACTTC. Its protein is CASSDVGGSQETQYF.

This clonotype has only a few counts. The chain combines TRBV18 with TRBJ1-1; D is unresolved. This CDR3 is built from 15 residues. Per the germline V gene, CDR1 is KGHSH and CDR2 is LQKENI. Trimming removed 0 bases from V and 4 bases from J, with 12 bases in between. The CDR3 DNA reads as TGTGCCAGCTCACCACCGGGCGGGTCGGCCACTGAAGCTTTCTTT. It translates to CASSPPGGSATEAFF.

This clonotype came up once. The chain uses TRBV28 and TRBJ2-7, with D uncertain. This CDR3 region has 13 residues. V lost 2 bases to trimming and J lost 6 bases, with 11 bases between them. CDR1 and CDR2 from the germline V gene are MDHEN and SYDVKM. The CDR3 DNA reads as TGTGCCAGCAGTTTAGTGCTACCACCCGAGCAGTACTTC. Translating gives CASSLVLPPEQYF.

CDR3 sequence (DNA): TGTGCCAGTTCCGGGACAGGGGGTCCCTACGAGCAGTACTTC. Amino acids: CASSGTGGPYEQYF. The chain combines TRBV28 with TRBJ2-7; 11 positions match TRBD1. In germline, CDR1 is MDHEN, CDR2 SYDVKM. Unmatched junction bases numbered 6, after V lost 9 bases and J lost 2 bases. There are 14 residues in the CDR3. Combining the CDR3 with reference TRBV28 and TRBJ2-7 gives the whole variable domain DVKVTQSSRYLVKRTGEKVFLECVQDMDHENMFWYRQDPGLGLRLIYFSYDVKMKEKGDIPEGYSVSREKKERFSLILESASTNQTSMYLCASSGTGGPYEQYFGPGTRLTVT.

The gene calls are TRBV6-5 and TRBJ1-1; 7 bases fit TRBD1. The CDR3 length is 15 residues. J gave up 0 bases and V 4 bases, and 5 bases lay outside the gene matches. Germline V gene sequence: CDR1 MNHEY, CDR2 SVGAGI. The CDR3 here is CASSSTGWMNTEAFF. The CDR3 DNA reads TGTGCCAGCAGTTCGACAGGGTGGATGAACACTGAAGCTTTCTTT.

On this clonotype itself: This may come from a read error, since a much larger clone is one base off. The CDR3 does not end in the conserved phenylalanine or tryptophan, so this is likely a read error. The chain recombines TRBV29-1 with TRBJ1-2; 7 nucleotides agree with TRBD1. Looked up from germline, CDR1 is SQVTM and CDR2 is ANQGSEA. The CDR3 sequence is 13 residues long. Losses at the gene ends were 6 bases for V and 4 bases for J; bases not matched to a gene: 8. The CDR3 region is CSVEITGVYGYTS. Here the CDR3 DNA reads TGCAGCGTAGAGATAACAGGGGTCTATGGCTACACCTCC.

This chain's CDR3 is CASSQDPLGSPLHF. The DNA for the CDR3 is TGTGCCAGCAGCCAGGACCCTTTAGGGTCACCCCTCCACTTT. V is TRBV4-2 and J is TRBJ1-6; D is uncertain. The V end was cut by 3 bases, the J end by 10 bases, with 13 bases between. Germline loops: CDR1 LGHNA, CDR2 YNFKEQ. The CDR3 totals 14 residues.

The chain is built from TRBV10-3 and TRBJ2-3, with 7 bases matching TRBD2. The CDR3 covers 16 residues. Germline V gene data show CDR1 as ENHRY and CDR2 as SYGVKD. The V and J ends lost 0 bases and 3 bases, in that order; junction bases with no gene match: 6. The CDR3 sequence: CAISESGGSFTDTQYF. In DNA form, the CDR3 reads TGTGCCATCAGTGAGTCGGGCGGGAGTTTTACAGATACGCAGTATTTT.

Concerning this clonotype: Lacking the conserved final phenylalanine or tryptophan, this CDR3 likely reflects a read error. The chain couples TRBV3-1 to TRBJ1-4; D is perhaps TRBD1 (6 bases). Trimming removed 6 bases from V and 7 bases from J, with 12 bases in between. The CDR3 is 13 residues long. The V gene's germline CDR1 is LGHDT and CDR2 YNNKEL (reference sequence). This CDR3 reads CASSGGGFEKLFI. DNA for the CDR3: TGTGCCAGCAGTGGAGGGGGGTTTGAAAAACTGTTTATT.

This clonotype was picked up a small number of times. This sequence joins TRBV28 and TRBJ2-3; 9 nucleotides line up with TRBD1. Germline V CDR1 and CDR2: MDHEN, SYDVKM. V trimming: 9 bases; J trimming: 8 bases; junction bases outside the gene matches: 6. The CDR3 totals 12 residues. The CDR3 region is CASRDRAFTQYF. DNA for the CDR3: TGTGCCAGTCGGGACAGGGCATTTACGCAGTATTTT.

The J gene is TRBJ1-5, the V gene TRBV15, with D possibly TRBD1 on 6 matching bases. The CDR3 length is 17 residues. The germline CDR1 and CDR2 sequences are LNHNV and YYDKDF (reference sequence). With 0 bases removed from V and 1 base from J, the gap between germline ends came to 13 bases. The CDR3 sequence is CATSRETQGYSNQPQHF. The CDR3 nucleotides are TGTGCCACCAGCAGAGAGACCCAGGGGTACAGCAATCAGCCCCAGCATTTT.

This clonotype showed up just a few times. The chain joins TRBV10-3 to TRBJ1-1, with D uncertain. Germline CDR1 and CDR2: ENHRY and SYGVKD. The length of the CDR3 is 12 residues. V shed 8 bases and J shed 0 bases, with 7 bases lying between them. The CDR3, as DNA: TGTGCCATCGCTGGGATGAACACTGAAGCTTTCTTT. This codes for CAIAGMNTEAFF.

The CDR3 DNA sequence: TGTGCCAGCAGCGCGGGACAGGTGACAGATACGCAGTATTTT. As protein: CASSAGQVTDTQYF. The chain carries TRBV5-6 and TRBJ2-3, with TRBD1 matching over 8 bases. Germline V CDR1 and CDR2: SGHDT, YYEEEE. The CDR3 contains 14 residues. Trimming removed 4 bases from V and 3 bases from J; junction bases left unmatched: 4.

The chain uses TRBV7-9 and TRBJ1-4; D uncertain. V was trimmed by 2 bases and J by 0 bases, leaving 16 bases between them. The CDR3 is made up of 18 amino acids. In germline, CDR1 is SEHNR, CDR2 FQNEAQ (reference sequence). The CDR3 sequence: CASSLPPRSRATNEKLFF. In DNA, the CDR3 is TGTGCCAGCAGCTTACCACCCAGATCCAGAGCAACTAATGAAAAACTGTTTTTT.

This chain connects TRBV29-1 to TRBJ1-4; D gene uncertain. Germline V gene lookup returns CDR1 SQVTM and CDR2 ANQGSEA. The CDR3 covers 15 residues. V lost 4 bases to trimming and J lost 7 bases, with 19 bases between them. The DNA of the CDR3 is TGCAGCGTTGCCTTGACATCCTTGAGAGGTGAAAAACTGTTTTTT. It is translated as CSVALTSLRGEKLFF. The whole variable domain, remainder taken from reference TRBV29-1 and TRBJ1-4, is SAVISQKPSRDICQRGTSLTIQCQVDSQVTMMFWYRQQPGQSLTLIATANQGSEATYESGFVIDKFPISRPNLTFSTLTVSNMSPEDSSIYLCSVALTSLRGEKLFFGSGTQLSVL.

The J gene is TRBJ1-3, the V gene TRBV29-1; D is perhaps TRBD1 (5 bases). V lost 4 bases and J lost 2, with 12 bases in between. The CDR3 contains 14 residues. The germline V gene has CDR1 SQVTM and CDR2 ANQGSEA. The CDR3 is CSVVSGKTGNTIYF. In DNA, the CDR3 is TGCAGCGTTGTCTCAGGGAAGACTGGAAACACCATATATTTT.

The J gene is TRBJ2-4, the V gene TRBV6-1, with D possibly matching TRBD2 (5 bases). Germline assignment: CDR1 MNHNS and CDR2 SASEGT. The V gene lost 8 bases and the J gene lost 3 bases, with 17 bases spanning the gap. This CDR3 contains 15 residues. In DNA, the CDR3 is TGTGCCAGCTCCTTGGTAATCGGGGTCAAAAACATTCAGTACTTC. Encoded protein: CASSLVIGVKNIQYF.

The rearrangement joins TRBV2 to TRBJ2-2, with D perhaps assigned TRBD1 or TRBD2 (6 bases each). V shed 10 bases and J shed 4 bases, with 13 bases lying between them. The CDR3 covers 13 residues. Germline V gene sequence: CDR1 SNHLY, CDR2 FYNNEI. This CDR3 reads CAIDGGGTGELFF. The CDR3 DNA follows: TGTGCCATCGATGGAGGGGGCACCGGGGAGCTGTTTTTT.

The CDR3 sequence is CASSHTVATNEKLFF. The CDR3 DNA sequence: TGTGCCAGCAGCCACACAGTGGCGACTAATGAAAAACTGTTTTTT. This chain uses TRBV3-1 with TRBJ1-4; no clear D. This CDR3 has 15 residues. Germline CDR1 and CDR2: LGHDT and YNNKEL (reference sequence). The V end was cut by 3 bases, the J end by 2 bases, with 10 bases between.

The V call is TRBV28, the J call TRBJ1-5; 11 nucleotides line up with TRBD1. Germline V gene lookup returns CDR1 MDHEN and CDR2 SYDVKM. CDR3 size: 15 residues. With V trimmed by 5 bases and J by 6 bases, 6 bases remained unmatched. Here the CDR3 reads CASSHRDRGIQPQHF. The CDR3 DNA reads TGTGCCAGCAGTCACCGGGACAGGGGGATTCAGCCCCAGCATTTT.

The chain combines TRBV12-3 or TRBV12-4 with TRBJ1-1, with D uncertain. The CDR3 is 14 residues long. V shed 3 bases and J shed 3 bases, with 11 bases lying between them. CDR3 sequence: CASSFSRPHTEAFF. In DNA, the CDR3 is TGTGCCAGCAGTTTTTCCAGGCCACACACTGAAGCTTTCTTT.

This clonotype appeared many times. The gene calls are TRBV6-4 and TRBJ1-1; D not certain. The CDR3 extends over 14 amino acids. Germline CDR1 MRHNA, CDR2 SNTAGT. V was shortened by 5 bases and J by 1 base, with 11 bases between the two germline ends. The CDR3, as DNA: TGTGCCAGCAGTAGGGATTGGAGGAACACTGAAGCTTTCTTT. Its protein product is CASSRDWRNTEAFF.

There are many counts of this clonotype. The DNA for the CDR3 is TGTGCCAGCAGCTTAGGCTCTAGCGGGAGAGTGTACGAGCAGTACTTC. Its protein product is CASSLGSSGRVYEQYF. This chain joins TRBV7-6 and TRBJ2-7, with 10 bases that match TRBD2. V shed 1 base, J shed 4 bases, and the junction held 7 bases outside the gene matches. The CDR3 covers 16 residues. In germline, CDR1 is SGHVS, CDR2 FNYEAQ. Together with reference TRBV7-6 and TRBJ2-7, the CDR3 gives the full variable domain: GAGVSQSPRYKVTKRGQDVALRCDPISGHVSLYWYRQALGQGPEFLTYFNYEAQQDKSGLPNDRFSAERPEGSISTLTIQRTEQRDSAMYRCASSLGSSGRVYEQYFGPGTRLTVT.